This passage covers 27 T cell receptor beta chains from one sample sequenced in a study of T cell repertoires in cytomegalovirus infection. Using its own MiXCR run on the reads, TCRdb lists one record per CDR3 protein. The repertoire holds 900,000 to 950,000 distinct CDR3 sequences, approximately 33% seen once, with roughly an eighth in the top ten. For these receptors, no antigen is known. Source: cultured CD8+ T cells from PBMCs, taken from culture after CMV antigen stimulation. The receptors stem from a human donor in good health (CMV status not recorded). Some clones in this sample may be carry-over from other donors' samples.

The chain links TRBV19 to TRBJ1-2, with D unresolved. The V end lost 2 bases, the J end lost 6 bases, and 13 bases lay between the germline ends. The CDR3 spans 14 residues. Germline lookup yields CDR1 LNHDA and CDR2 SQIVND (reference sequence). The CDR3 spells CASSISRGRDGYTF. The CDR3 DNA reads TGTGCCAGTAGTATATCGCGCGGACGGGATGGCTACACCTTC.

V usage is TRBV9 and J usage is TRBJ2-4; perhaps TRBD2 as D (6 bases). Trimming cost V 0 bases and J 9 bases, with 10 bases left between them. The CDR3 covers 13 residues. Germline values: CDR1 SGDLS, CDR2 YYNGEE. In nucleotides, the CDR3 is TGTGCCAGCAGCGTAGAGGAGGGACCCATTCAGTACTTC. It specifies CASSVEEGPIQYF.

The chain employs TRBV6-1 and TRBJ1-2; D call uncertain. CDR1 is MNHNS and CDR2 is SASEGT in the germline V gene. There are 16 residues in the CDR3. Trimming removed 1 base from V and 2 bases from J, with 14 bases in between. DNA for the CDR3: TGTGCCAGCAGTGAAGTCGGACGGCCCAGCAACTATGGCTACACCTTC. It encodes CASSEVGRPSNYGYTF.

The chain employs TRBV10-2 and TRBJ1-2; D is possibly TRBD1 (5 bases). This CDR3 has 13 amino acids. V was clipped by 3 bases and J by 4 bases, with 9 bases between them. CDR1 WSHSY and CDR2 SAAADI come from the germline V gene. This CDR3 is CASSDSTVYGYTF. The CDR3 DNA sequence: TGCGCCAGCAGTGACTCGACAGTCTATGGCTACACCTTC.

In this sample, this clonotype turned up many times. The gene calls are TRBV27 and TRBJ1-1; D possibly corresponds to TRBD1 (5 bases). Germline-derived CDR1 and CDR2 are MNHEY and SMNVEV (reference sequence). This CDR3 comprises 13 residues. V lost 3 bases and J lost 2, with 7 bases in between. The CDR3, as DNA: TGTGCCAGCAGTTTGGGGGATAACACTGAAGCTTTCTTT. Translating gives CASSLGDNTEAFF.

Only a few counts were recorded for this clonotype. The J gene is TRBJ1-4, the V gene TRBV6-5; D is undetermined. With 0 bases removed from V and 6 bases from J, the gap between germline ends came to 11 bases. Germline lookup yields CDR1 MNHEY and CDR2 SVGAGI. The CDR3 covers 15 residues. The CDR3: CASSYSPVVDEKLFF. Here the CDR3 DNA reads TGTGCCAGCAGTTACTCCCCGGTTGTGGATGAAAAACTGTTTTTT.

The sample holds a few counts of this clonotype. The V and J genes are TRBV29-1 and TRBJ1-3; D is unclear. The V and J ends lost 2 bases and 4 bases respectively, with 18 bases between them. The CDR3 has 16 amino acids. Germline assignment: CDR1 SQVTM and CDR2 ANQGSEA. The CDR3 here is CSVEYRTGVAGNTIYF. The CDR3 nucleotides are TGCAGCGTTGAATATCGTACCGGGGTTGCCGGAAACACCATATATTTT.

This clonotype was seen only a few times. The chain has TRBV6-6 and TRBJ1-1, with D unclear. With 7 bases removed from V and 8 bases from J, the gap between germline ends came to 11 bases. The CDR3 has 11 amino acids. CDR1 and CDR2 from the germline V gene are MNHNY and SVGAGI (reference sequence). The CDR3 sequence: CASTAPVEAFF. Written as DNA, the CDR3 is TGTGCCAGCACCGCCCCCGTGGAAGCTTTCTTT.

Only a few counts were recorded for this clonotype. This rearrangement joins TRBV7-8 to TRBJ2-7; the D gene is possibly TRBD2 (5 bases). This CDR3 region has 14 residues. The V and J ends lost 4 bases and 7 bases respectively, with 17 bases between them. The germline V gene encodes CDR1 SGHVS and CDR2 FQNEAQ. DNA for the CDR3: TGTGCCAGCAGCTATAGGACTTCCGCGGGTGAGCAGTACGTC. It specifies CASSYRTSAGEQYV.

This clonotype has just a few counts. V and J are TRBV5-6 and TRBJ2-5; 10 bases are shared with TRBD2. Trimming removed 0 bases from V and 11 bases from J; junction bases left unmatched: 7. The germline V gene encodes CDR1 SGHDT and CDR2 YYEEEE. This CDR3 is built from 14 residues. This CDR3 reads CASSLGGSGGPQYF. CDR3 DNA sequence: TGTGCCAGCAGCTTGGGCGGTAGCGGGGGGCCGCAGTACTTC.

The chain is built from TRBV28 and TRBJ1-1; D uncertain. Germline CDR1 and CDR2: MDHEN and SYDVKM. The CDR3 is made up of 15 amino acids. V gave up 3 bases and J gave up 0 bases, with 11 bases separating them. CDR3 sequence: CASSFAAVMNTEAFF. CDR3 bases: TGTGCCAGCAGTTTCGCGGCAGTCATGAACACTGAAGCTTTCTTT.

The table lists this clonotype with a count of one. This chain joins TRBV20-1 and TRBJ2-2, with TRBD2 identical over 8 bases. This CDR3 region has 19 residues. The V gene's germline CDR1 is DFQATT and CDR2 SNEGSKA (reference sequence). The ends lost 6 bases at V and 2 bases at J; junction bases unmatched: 20. CDR3 protein: CSAAELTGGPESNTGELFF. CDR3 coding DNA: TGCAGTGCCGCCGAGCTAACGGGGGGGCCTGAATCTAACACCGGGGAGCTGTTTTTT.

As regards this clonotype: Possible read error: a much larger clone is one base away. CDR3 sequence: CASSLGRWEGSYGYTF. The CDR3 coding sequence is TGTGCCAGCAGCTTAGGGAGATGGGAGGGGAGCTATGGCTACACCTTC. The chain links TRBV7-2 to TRBJ1-2; D is possibly TRBD1 (5 bases). Per germline, CDR1 SGHTA and CDR2 FQGNSA. The V end lost 1 base, the J end lost 4 bases, and 16 bases lay between the germline ends. The CDR3 totals 16 residues.

The gene calls are TRBV7-9 and TRBJ2-1; 8 bases are a match to TRBD2. CDR3 length equals 15 residues. Trimming took 0 bases from V and 5 from J; bases not matched to a gene: 3. Germline V lookup: CDR1 SEHNR, CDR2 FQNEAQ (reference sequence). The CDR3 loop is CASSLAPGGDNEQFF. The CDR3 bases are TGTGCCAGCAGCTTAGCGCCCGGGGGGGACAATGAGCAGTTCTTC.

This clonotype was recorded at least ten times. The chain employs TRBV25-1 and TRBJ1-1; 10 bases are a match to TRBD1. The V and J ends lost 5 bases and 2 bases, in that order; junction bases with no gene match: 5. CDR3 length: 15 amino acids. Germline V gene data show CDR1 as MGHDK and CDR2 as SYGVNS. The CDR3 protein is CASSPSTGGNTEAFF. The CDR3, as DNA: TGTGCCAGCAGTCCCTCGACAGGGGGCAACACTGAAGCTTTCTTT.

The chain has TRBV2 and TRBJ1-1; 7 positions match TRBD1. This CDR3 has 15 residues. Losses at the gene ends were 3 bases for V and 4 bases for J; bases not matched to a gene: 8. The V gene's germline CDR1 is SNHLY and CDR2 FYNNEI. The CDR3 spells CASSDWGQISTEAFF. The DNA for the CDR3 is TGTGCCAGCAGTGATTGGGGACAGATATCCACTGAAGCTTTCTTT.

For the CDR3, the DNA is TGCAGTGCCATGGGGACTAGCGGGGGGCCGAAGACAGATACGCAGTATTTT. It codes for CSAMGTSGGPKTDTQYF. The chain recombines TRBV20-1 with TRBJ2-3; 15 bases agree with TRBD2. This CDR3 is built from 17 residues. Germline V lookup: CDR1 DFQATT, CDR2 SNEGSKA (reference sequence). V lost 6 bases to trimming and J lost 3 bases; unmatched junction nucleotides: 10.

Ten or more counts support this clonotype. The genes are TRBV6-2 or TRBV6-3 and TRBJ1-5; D uncertain. V lost 0 bases and J 1 base, leaving 4 bases between the germline ends. CDR3 size: 14 residues. The germline gives CDR1 MNHEY, CDR2 SVGEGT. CDR3 sequence (DNA): TGTGCCAGCAGTTACTCGCGCAGCAATCAGCCCCAGCATTTT. Amino acids: CASSYSRSNQPQHF.

The genes are TRBV27 and TRBJ2-7, with D unresolved. The germline V gene has CDR1 MNHEY and CDR2 SMNVEV (reference sequence). This CDR3 has 13 amino acids. V was pared by 2 bases and J by 7 bases, with 12 bases between. The CDR3 here is CASSLILGWEQYF. CDR3 nucleotide sequence: TGTGCCAGCAGTTTAATTCTGGGGTGGGAGCAGTACTTC.

The rearrangement joins TRBV7-3 to TRBJ2-1; 7 bases align to TRBD1. The CDR3 contains 12 residues. Looked up from germline, CDR1 is SGHTA and CDR2 is FQGTGA. V dropped 4 bases and J dropped 10; count of bases not matched to a gene: 4. CDR3 sequence: CASSSRGTEQFF. CDR3 bases: TGTGCCAGCAGCTCCAGGGGGACAGAGCAGTTCTTC.

This clonotype was counted between two and nine times. The chain carries TRBV29-1 and TRBJ1-2; D is unclear. Trimming took 6 bases from V and 6 from J, leaving 14 bases between them. From germline, CDR1 is SQVTM and CDR2 ANQGSEA. This CDR3 contains 12 residues. DNA of the CDR3: TGCAGCGTAGTTGACATATCCAATGGCTACACCTTC. Its protein product is CSVVDISNGYTF. Filled out from reference TRBV29-1 and TRBJ1-2, the complete variable domain reads SAVISQKPSRDICQRGTSLTIQCQVDSQVTMMFWYRQQPGQSLTLIATANQGSEATYESGFVIDKFPISRPNLTFSTLTVSNMSPEDSSIYLCSVVDISNGYTFGSGTRLTVV.

The table lists this clonotype with many counts. The J gene is TRBJ2-7, the V gene TRBV7-2; D might be TRBD1 or TRBD2, each matching 5 bases. Per germline, CDR1 SGHTA and CDR2 FQGNSA. The CDR3 covers 12 residues. Trimming pared 5 bases from V and 7 bases from J, leaving 12 bases between. CDR3 sequence reads: CASSIFEGEQYV. The CDR3 nucleotides are TGTGCCAGCAGCATTTTTGAGGGGGAGCAGTACGTC.

This clonotype was observed a few times. This sequence joins TRBV29-1 and TRBJ1-2; D not certain. Germline loops: CDR1 SQVTM, CDR2 ANQGSEA. V lost 8 bases and J 6 bases, leaving 19 bases between the germline ends. The CDR3 length is 13 residues. CDR3 nucleotide sequence: TGCAGCACCCCGGGAGACAATACAGATGGCTACACCTTC. Amino acid sequence: CSTPGDNTDGYTF. The entire variable domain, with the rest obtained from reference TRBV29-1 and TRBJ1-2, is as follows: SAVISQKPSRDICQRGTSLTIQCQVDSQVTMMFWYRQQPGQSLTLIATANQGSEATYESGFVIDKFPISRPNLTFSTLTVSNMSPEDSSIYLCSTPGDNTDGYTFGSGTRLTVV.

Turning to this clonotype: One end of the junction does not line up with germline, which may come from a read error. The chain has TRBV4-1 and TRBJ2-5; D uncertain. The CDR3 length is 14 residues. Germline V gene sequence: CDR1 MGHRA, CDR2 YSYEKL. CDR3 nucleotide sequence: TGTGCCAGCAGCCAAGATACGAATGGGGAGACCCAGTACTTC. It is translated as CASSQDTNGETQYF.

This clonotype was seen repeatedly, ten times or more. The gene calls are TRBV12-5 and TRBJ1-1, with TRBD1 as a possible D gene (6 bases). The V and J ends lost 3 bases and 0 bases respectively, with 14 bases between them. CDR1 LGHNT and CDR2 FRNRAP come from the germline V gene. The CDR3 runs to 16 residues. CDR3 in DNA: TGTGCTAGTGGTTTCGGGACACATGCCCTGAACACTGAAGCTTTCTTT. This sequence encodes CASGFGTHALNTEAFF. The complete variable domain, with remaining parts taken from reference TRBV12-5 and TRBJ1-1, reads DARVTQTPRHKVTEMGQEVTMRCQPILGHNTVFWYRQTMMQGLELLAYFRNRAPLDDSGMPKDRFSAEMPDATLATLKIQPSEPRDSAVYFCASGFGTHALNTEAFFGQGTRLTVV.

This clonotype was seen more than once but under ten times. The chain recombines TRBV29-1 with TRBJ2-5; 7 bases agree with TRBD2. The germline CDR1 and CDR2 sequences are SQVTM and ANQGSEA. V lost 1 base to trimming and J lost 3 bases; unmatched junction nucleotides: 17. This CDR3 is 18 amino acids long. CDR3 sequence (DNA): TGCAGCGTTGAAGCGCCCCTTGGACCGGGACTAACAGAAGAGACCCAGTACTTC. This encodes CSVEAPLGPGLTEETQYF.

This clonotype was found a few times. The V and J genes are TRBV29-1 and TRBJ1-2; D gene uncertain. V dropped 3 bases and J dropped 1 base, with 9 bases sitting between them. Germline CDR1 is SQVTM and CDR2 is ANQGSEA. This CDR3 contains 13 residues. CDR3 in amino acids: CSVEHRINYGYTF. In DNA form, the CDR3 reads TGCAGCGTTGAGCACAGAATTAACTATGGCTACACCTTC.